Listed here are 23 T cell receptor beta chains from one sample, sequenced in a study. TCRdb independently ran MiXCR on the 5' RACE reads; one entry per CDR3 protein. The profile covers around 50,000 distinct CDR3 sequences, with roughly 18% appearing a single time and under 2.5% taken by the ten largest. The sequenced material came from naive CD4+ T cells sorted from blood. Subset in this sample: naive CD4+ T cells, CD4+CD45RA+CD25-. Receptor source: a female donor with breast cancer.

The table lists this clonotype with many counts. The chain recombines TRBV11-2 with TRBJ2-3; tentatively, D is TRBD2 (5 bases). Trimming took off 5 bases at V and 2 bases at J, with 14 bases between the two ends. The CDR3 runs to 15 residues. Germline assignment: CDR1 SGHAT and CDR2 FQNNGV. CDR3 residues: CASSRLLDPTDTQYF. The CDR3 nucleotides read TGTGCCAGCAGCCGTTTACTAGACCCCACAGATACGCAGTATTTT.

The V gene is TRBV7-2, the J gene TRBJ1-6, with D tentatively TRBD1 (6 bases). The CDR3 runs to 15 residues. From germline, CDR1 is SGHTA and CDR2 FQGNSA. V was cut by 5 bases and J by 7 bases, with 15 bases left in between. The CDR3 is CASSPHRAGNSPLHF. The CDR3 region has the DNA TGTGCCAGCAGCCCCCACAGGGCCGGGAATTCACCCCTCCACTTT.

This clonotype was counted a few times. This sequence joins TRBV28 and TRBJ2-3, with D perhaps being TRBD1 or TRBD2 (6 bases each). V dropped 3 bases and J dropped 2 bases, with 12 bases sitting between them. This CDR3 is built from 15 residues. Germline V CDR1 and CDR2: MDHEN, SYDVKM. CDR3 residues: CASSLGGRVTDTQYF. The CDR3 DNA follows: TGTGCCAGCAGTTTGGGGGGCAGGGTCACAGATACGCAGTATTTT.

The chain employs TRBV20-1 and TRBJ2-5; perhaps TRBD2 as D (5 bases). This CDR3 has 12 residues. Germline assignment: CDR1 DFQATT and CDR2 SNEGSKA (reference sequence). The ends were cut back, 2 bases at V and 5 bases at J, with 9 bases in the middle. CDR3 DNA sequence: TGCAGTGCTAGACACAAGCGGGAGACCCAGTACTTC. The encoded protein is CSARHKRETQYF.

This clonotype was recorded many times. The chain couples TRBV5-1 to TRBJ2-5; D is possibly TRBD1 or TRBD2 (6 bases each). The CDR3 runs 13 residues. The V gene's germline CDR1 is SGHRS and CDR2 YFSETQ. V dropped 4 bases and J dropped 1 base, with 8 bases sitting between them. The CDR3 DNA follows: TGCGCCAGCAGCCGGGGGCCCCAAGAGACCCAGTACTTC. This sequence encodes CASSRGPQETQYF.

This clonotype has just a few counts. V and J are TRBV5-6 and TRBJ1-4; no reliable D call. Trimming took 0 bases from V and 7 from J, leaving 4 bases between them. The CDR3 is 12 amino acids. Germline V CDR1 and CDR2: SGHDT, YYEEEE. CDR3 loop: CASSLASEKLFF. The CDR3, as DNA: TGTGCCAGCAGCTTGGCAAGTGAAAAACTGTTTTTT.

This clonotype has more than one count but fewer than ten. The chain carries TRBV18 and TRBJ2-3; possible D gene TRBD2, 5 bases. Germline CDR1 is KGHSH and CDR2 is LQKENI. V was clipped by 3 bases and J by 6 bases, with 10 bases between them. The CDR3 sequence is 13 residues long. CDR3 in DNA: TGTGCCAGCTCACCCCTTGAGGGCGATACGCAGTATTTT. It translates to CASSPLEGDTQYF.

This chain links TRBV20-1 with TRBJ1-2; D gene uncertain. This CDR3 has 11 amino acids. CDR1 and CDR2 from the germline V gene are DFQATT and SNEGSKA (reference sequence). V lost 3 bases and J 6 bases, leaving 8 bases between the germline ends. The CDR3 coding sequence is TGCAGTGCTAGGCACAGCGATGGCTACACCTTC. Its translation: CSARHSDGYTF.

The V gene is TRBV7-9, the J gene TRBJ2-7; D is ambiguous. CDR1 is SEHNR and CDR2 is FQNEAQ in the germline V gene (reference sequence). This CDR3 contains 13 residues. Trimming cost V 0 bases and J 3 bases, with 6 bases left between them. CDR3 DNA: TGTGCCAGCAGCTTAGCCGGATTCTACGAGCAGTACTTC. Translation gives CASSLAGFYEQYF.

Of note for this clonotype: One end of the junction fails to match germline, which may point to a read error. The chain joins TRBV18 to TRBJ2-7; tentative D call: TRBD2 (5 bases). Germline V gene data show CDR1 as KGHSH and CDR2 as LQKENI. The CDR3 length is 14 residues. The CDR3 DNA reads as TGTGCCAGCTCACCGGACGGGCCGGGATACGAGCTGTACTTC. Its protein is CASSPDGPGYELYF.

Points on this clonotype: No conserved phenylalanine or tryptophan is present at the end of the CDR3, so a read error is the likely explanation. The limits of the CDR3 on the DNA are not certain, so only TCRdb's listed CDR3 is given. The chain employs TRBV6-5 and TRBJ1-1. Germline CDR1 reads MNHEY; CDR2 reads SVGAGI. The CDR3 has 13 amino acids, counting both end residues. CDR3 sequence: CASSYRSLTEAYV.

In this sample, this clonotype turned up many times. This chain links TRBV7-2 with TRBJ2-7; the D is unclear. This CDR3 has 12 amino acids. CDR1 and CDR2 (germline): SGHTA, FQGNSA. The V gene lost 0 bases and the J gene lost 2 bases, with 2 bases spanning the gap. As DNA, the CDR3 is TGTGCCAGCAGCTTAGCGACCTACGAGCAGTACTTC. It translates to CASSLATYEQYF.

This clonotype was counted only a few times. The chain is built from TRBV27 and TRBJ1-1; D perhaps matches TRBD1 (5 bases). V dropped 10 bases and J dropped 4 bases, with 13 bases sitting between them. CDR1 and CDR2 (germline): MNHEY, SMNVEV (reference sequence). The CDR3 totals 12 residues. For the CDR3, the DNA is TGTGCCACCCTGCACGGGGGCACTGAAGCTTTCTTT. Protein sequence: CATLHGGTEAFF.

This clonotype was seen only a few times. The V and J genes are TRBV5-1 and TRBJ2-2; D not resolved. This CDR3 has 16 amino acids. V lost 0 bases, J lost 2 bases, and 11 bases lay in between. Germline CDR1 and CDR2: SGHRS and YFSETQ. The DNA of the CDR3 is TGCGCCAGCAGCTTGGGGCCTTCGCCCAACACCGGGGAGCTGTTTTTT. Translation: CASSLGPSPNTGELFF.

This clonotype was picked up many times. The V and J genes are TRBV12-3 or TRBV12-4 and TRBJ1-5; the D is unclear. The V end lost 3 bases, the J end lost 1 base, and 7 bases lay between the germline ends. The CDR3 is 14 amino acids. Here the CDR3 DNA reads TGTGCCAGCAGTTTCTTAGGAAGCAATCAGCCCCAGCATTTT. Translation: CASSFLGSNQPQHF.

This clonotype came up a few times. The genes are TRBV11-2 and TRBJ1-6; D is unclear. The CDR3 loop spans 15 amino acids. V shed 0 bases and J shed 6 bases, with 9 bases lying between them. CDR1 is SGHAT, CDR2 FQNNGV, per germline. This chain's CDR3 is CASSLDGRANSPLHF. For the CDR3, the DNA is TGTGCCAGCAGCTTAGATGGTAGAGCTAATTCACCCCTCCACTTT.

Turning to this clonotype: One base away lies a much larger clone, so this may be a sequencing read error. The chain has TRBV15 and TRBJ2-7; no clear D gene. CDR3 length: 15 amino acids. Trimming cost V 5 bases and J 4 bases, with 18 bases left between them. Germline CDR1 and CDR2: LNHNV and YYDKDF (reference sequence). The CDR3 protein is CATSRGPASRYEQYF. The CDR3 nucleotides are TGTGCCACCAGCCGAGGCCCAGCGAGCCGATACGAGCAGTACTTC.

The chain combines TRBV5-1 with TRBJ2-7, with D perhaps matching TRBD1 (6 bases). The CDR3 runs to 14 residues. The germline gives CDR1 SGHRS, CDR2 YFSETQ. The V gene lost 5 bases and the J gene lost 2 bases, with 14 bases spanning the gap. CDR3 loop: CASSPKTGAYEQYF. CDR3 DNA sequence: TGCGCCAGCAGTCCTAAGACAGGCGCCTACGAGCAGTACTTC.

A few counts support this clonotype. This sequence joins TRBV12-3 or TRBV12-4 and TRBJ1-3; no reliable D call. This CDR3 has 14 amino acids. The V end lost 3 bases, the J end lost 0 bases, and 6 bases lay between the germline ends. Here the CDR3 reads CASSFQLSGNTIYF. The CDR3 DNA follows: TGTGCCAGCAGTTTTCAGCTCTCTGGAAACACCATATATTTT.

The rearrangement links TRBV5-1 to TRBJ2-3; 8 bases line up with TRBD2. V lost 5 bases and J lost 0; bases outside the gene matches: 2. Germline CDR1 is SGHRS and CDR2 is YFSETQ. The CDR3 runs 14 residues. The CDR3 protein is CASRSGSSTDTQYF. The CDR3 coding sequence is TGCGCCAGCAGAAGCGGGAGTAGCACAGATACGCAGTATTTT.

With respect to this clonotype: A much larger clone lies one base from this, so it may be a read error. The chain uses TRBV20-1 and TRBJ2-1, with a weak D call TRBD1 (7 bases). Trimming took 5 bases from V and 9 from J, leaving 11 bases between them. The germline V gene has CDR1 DFQATT and CDR2 SNEGSKA (reference sequence). The CDR3 runs 11 residues. The CDR3 spells CSAYRGGEQFF. The CDR3 DNA sequence: TGCAGTGCTTACAGGGGAGGTGAGCAGTTCTTC.

With respect to this clonotype: Sequence at one end of the junction differs from germline and may be a read error. The V and J genes are TRBV24-1 and TRBJ2-1; weak D call: TRBD1 (5 bases). This CDR3 has 13 amino acids. CDR1 is KGHDR, CDR2 SFDVKD, per germline. Here the CDR3 reads CATSRGLYNEQCF. The CDR3 DNA sequence: TGTGCCACCTCAAGGGGTCTCTACAATGAGCAGTGCTTC.

In regard to this clonotype: A much more abundant neighbour one base away suggests this may be a read error. This sequence joins TRBV6-1 and TRBJ1-3; the D is unclear. CDR3 length equals 14 residues. Per the germline V gene, CDR1 is MNHNS and CDR2 is SASEGT. CDR3 region: CASSDGSSGNTIDF. Here the CDR3 DNA reads TGTGCCAGCAGTGACGGTAGCTCTGGAAACACCATAGATTTT.